Below are 4 T cell receptor beta chains sequenced from a single sample in a study of CD8 T cells in ankylosing spondylitis. TCRdb re-analysed the 5' RACE reads in MiXCR, keeping a single row per CDR3 protein. The top ten clones hold roughly 0.99% of a sample with approximately 340,000 distinct CDR3 sequences, under 15% of them seen once. Material: blood, either unsorted or a sorted T cell fraction (not recorded which). These receptors came from a male donor with ankylosing spondylitis or in good health (not recorded which).

There are a few counts of this clonotype. The chain links TRBV20-1 to TRBJ2-1, with 9 bases matching TRBD2. Germline V gene data show CDR1 as DFQATT and CDR2 as SNEGSKA (reference sequence). With V trimmed by 3 bases and J by 9 bases, 12 bases remained unmatched. The CDR3 runs 15 residues. CDR3 in DNA: TGCAGTGCTAGTCGTCTAGCGGGAAGTAATAGTGAGCAGTTCTTC. Its protein is CSASRLAGSNSEQFF.

The CDR3 loop reads CASSDSGRVYNEQFF. DNA for the CDR3: TGTGCCAGCAGCGATAGCGGGAGGGTCTACAATGAGCAGTTCTTC. The genes are TRBV7-2 and TRBJ2-1; 11 bases fit TRBD2. The CDR3 runs to 15 residues. The V and J ends lost 5 bases and 3 bases, in that order; junction bases with no gene match: 3. Germline V lookup: CDR1 SGHTA, CDR2 FQGNSA.

The chain carries TRBV20-1 and TRBJ2-7; 9 positions agree with TRBD1. The V and J ends lost 5 bases and 0 bases, in that order; junction bases with no gene match: 5. This CDR3 has 14 residues. Germline V gene data show CDR1 as DFQATT and CDR2 as SNEGSKA (reference sequence). The CDR3 DNA follows: TGCAGTGCTCCTCGACAGGGGGTCTCCTACGAGCAGTACTTC. Translating it yields CSAPRQGVSYEQYF.

Only a few counts were recorded for this clonotype. The rearrangement links TRBV27 to TRBJ1-1; weak D call: TRBD1 (5 bases). Trimming took off 8 bases at V and 1 base at J, with 8 bases between the two ends. This CDR3 spans 12 amino acids. CDR1 MNHEY and CDR2 SMNVEV come from the germline V gene (reference sequence). This CDR3 reads CASEGRNTEAFF. The CDR3, as DNA: TGTGCCAGCGAGGGGAGGAACACTGAAGCTTTCTTT.